The rows below give T cell receptor beta chains drawn from one sample of a study of shared clonotypes between healthy human individuals. Method: immunoSEQ multiplex PCR; TCRdb's copy keeps in-frame clones and lacks some. This sample has approximately 2.4 million clones, with approximately 94% found just once. Specimen: naive CD4+ T cells sorted from blood. These receptor sequences come from a man aged 18 to 35 in good health. CDR3s include the opening cysteine and the closing phenylalanine or tryptophan. The order of the fields is V gene, J gene, clone size, D gene, CDR3 protein, CDR3 DNA. D genes are given only for firm matches. Clone size appears in some rows only: once, few, many, or a class for an expanded clone.

v_gene: TRBV19
j_gene: TRBJ1-5
abundance: .
d_gene: TRBD1
CDR3aa: CASSKTGTGFNQPQHF
CDR3nt: TGTGCCAGTAGTAAGACCGGGACAGGGTTCAATCAGCCCCAGCATTTT

v_gene: TRBV7-2
j_gene: TRBJ2-5
abundance: .
d_gene: TRBD2
CDR3aa: CASSLAGTSKQEAQYF
CDR3nt: TGTGCCAGCAGCTTAGCAGGGACTAGCAAGCAAGAGGCCCAGTACTTC

v_gene: TRBV6-1
j_gene: TRBJ2-4
abundance: .
d_gene: .
CDR3aa: CASRLLAAAKNIQYF
CDR3nt: TGTGCCAGCAGGCTCCTGGCCGCGGCCAAAAACATTCAGTACTTC

v_gene: TRBV25-1
j_gene: TRBJ1-1
abundance: .
d_gene: TRBD1
CDR3aa: CASSEWKQGPVGVEAFF
CDR3nt: TGTGCCAGCAGTGAATGGAAACAGGGGCCGGTCGGGGTTGAAGCTTTCTTT

v_gene: TRBV6-1
j_gene: TRBJ1-2
abundance: once
d_gene: .
CDR3aa: CASSEIGAAANYGYTF
CDR3nt: TGTGCCAGCAGTGAAATTGGAGCCGCCGCAAACTATGGCTACACCTTC

v_gene: TRBV11-1
j_gene: TRBJ2-7
abundance: .
d_gene: .
CDR3aa: CASSQVPRGTSYEQYF
CDR3nt: TGTGCCAGCAGCCAAGTGCCCCGGGGAACCTCCTACGAGCAGTACTTC

v_gene: TRBV18
j_gene: TRBJ2-7
abundance: .
d_gene: .
CDR3aa: CASSPGGTSYEQYF
CDR3nt: TGTGCCAGCTCACCAGGGGGGACTTCCTACGAGCAGTACTTC

v_gene: TRBV19
j_gene: TRBJ1-6
abundance: .
d_gene: .
CDR3aa: CASSSGTVNSPLHF
CDR3nt: TGTGCCAGTAGTTCCGGGACGGTTAATTCACCCCTCCACTTT

v_gene: TRBV18
j_gene: TRBJ2-1
abundance: .
d_gene: TRBD2
CDR3aa: CASSPWTSGGGGEQFF
CDR3nt: TGTGCCAGCTCACCCTGGACTAGCGGGGGAGGTGGTGAGCAGTTCTTC

v_gene: TRBV28
j_gene: TRBJ2-2
abundance: .
d_gene: .
CDR3aa: CAGGSGVVSGELFF
CDR3nt: TGTGCCGGAGGGTCAGGGGTGGTGAGCGGGGAGCTGTTTTTT

v_gene: TRBV7-6
j_gene: TRBJ2-5
abundance: .
d_gene: .
CDR3aa: CASSDDWAGASQETQYF
CDR3nt: TGTGCCAGCAGCGACGATTGGGCGGGGGCTTCCCAAGAGACCCAGTACTTC

v_gene: TRBV7-8
j_gene: TRBJ1-1
abundance: .
d_gene: .
CDR3aa: CASSARQGRNTEAFF
CDR3nt: TGTGCCAGCAGCGCCCGGCAAGGTCGGAACACTGAAGCTTTCTTT

v_gene: TRBV4-1
j_gene: TRBJ2-1
abundance: .
d_gene: TRBD2
CDR3aa: CASSQGYGGGSYNEQFF
CDR3nt: TGCGCCAGCAGCCAAGGGTACGGCGGGGGCTCCTACAATGAGCAGTTCTTC

v_gene: TRBV18
j_gene: TRBJ2-7
abundance: .
d_gene: TRBD1
CDR3aa: CASSPQTGQGYEQYF
CDR3nt: TGTGCCAGCTCACCACAAACGGGACAGGGGTACGAGCAGTACTTC

v_gene: TRBV10-3
j_gene: TRBJ1-6
abundance: .
d_gene: .
CDR3aa: CAISRQEDPPLHF
CDR3nt: TGTGCCATCTCACGACAAGAGGATCCACCCCTCCACTTT

v_gene: TRBV28
j_gene: TRBJ2-5
abundance: .
d_gene: TRBD2
CDR3aa: CASSPHRLAGQETQYF
CDR3nt: TGTGCCAGCAGCCCACATCGACTAGCGGGCCAAGAGACCCAGTACTTC

v_gene: TRBV5-1
j_gene: TRBJ2-7
abundance: .
d_gene: .
CDR3aa: CASGAGSNSYEQYF
CDR3nt: TGCGCCAGCGGAGCAGGCTCGAACTCCTACGAGCAGTACTTC

v_gene: TRBV2
j_gene: TRBJ1-1
abundance: .
d_gene: .
CDR3aa: CASSVDMRDEAFF
CDR3nt: TGTGCCAGCAGTGTAGACATGAGGGATGAGGCTTTCTTT

v_gene: TRBV6-5
j_gene: TRBJ1-2
abundance: .
d_gene: .
CDR3aa: CASVDDGWGYTF
CDR3nt: TGTGCCAGTGTCGATGACGGCTGGGGCTACACCTTC

v_gene: TRBV30
j_gene: TRBJ1-5
abundance: .
d_gene: .
CDR3aa: CAWSVPGSSNQPQHF
CDR3nt: TGTGCCTGGAGTGTCCCAGGGAGTAGCAATCAGCCCCAGCATTTT

v_gene: TRBV19
j_gene: TRBJ2-3
abundance: .
d_gene: .
CDR3aa: CASSTTGDTDTQYF
CDR3nt: TGTGCCAGTAGTACAACCGGGGACACAGATACGCAGTATTTT

v_gene: TRBV12-5
j_gene: TRBJ2-5
abundance: .
d_gene: .
CDR3aa: CASGLGWEQSSKQTQYF
CDR3nt: TGTGCTAGTGGTTTGGGGTGGGAGCAGTCTTCCAAGCAGACCCAGTACTTC

v_gene: TRBV5-1
j_gene: TRBJ2-7
abundance: .
d_gene: .
CDR3aa: CASSFTRGSEQYF
CDR3nt: TGCGCCAGCAGCTTTACAAGGGGCTCGGAGCAGTACTTC

v_gene: TRBV21-1
j_gene: TRBJ2-1
abundance: .
d_gene: .
CDR3aa: CASSPTTGDNEQFF
CDR3nt: TGTGCCAGCAGCCCTACTACAGGGGACAATGAGCAGTTCTTC

v_gene: TRBV5-1
j_gene: TRBJ2-2
abundance: .
d_gene: TRBD2
CDR3aa: CASRRGVSGSLPGELFF
CDR3nt: TGCGCCAGCAGGCGAGGGGTAAGCGGGAGTTTACCCGGGGAGCTGTTTTTT

v_gene: TRBV5-8
j_gene: TRBJ2-2
abundance: .
d_gene: TRBD1
CDR3aa: CASSLWGQGDTGELFF
CDR3nt: TGTGCCAGCAGCTTATGGGGACAGGGGGACACCGGGGAGCTGTTTTTT

v_gene: TRBV30
j_gene: TRBJ2-7
abundance: once
d_gene: .
CDR3aa: CAWSAANSYEQYF
CDR3nt: TGTGCCTGGTCAGCGGCTAACTCCTACGAGCAGTACTTC